This T cell receptor (beta chain) was captured by sequencing in a study of blood T cells in healthy people across ages. Study-level findings and limits: Fewer expanded clones and more diversity marked long-lived versus aged donors.

A sample-barcoded 5' primer and a J-beta primer mix were used in a second PCR of about 7 to 12 cycles. TCRdb independently ran MiXCR on the 5' RACE reads; one entry per CDR3 protein. The table records over 950,000 distinct CDR3 sequences, approximately 38% of them present only once. In this sample, this clonotype turned up a few times. The antigen is undetermined. Germline V gene lookup returns CDR1 LGHNA and CDR2 YSLEER. CDR3 length: 19 residues. Between the trimmed V and J ends, which lost 0 bases and 0 bases, there was a span of 18 bases. The sequenced material came from blood. This TCR came from a man aged 18-30 years in good health. The chain links TRBV4-3 to TRBJ2-1, with a tentative D call TRBD2 (6 bases). The CDR3: CASSQEGHGGASSYNEQFF. The CDR3 bases are TGCGCCAGCAGCCAAGAAGGCCACGGGGGTGCAAGCTCCTACAATGAGCAGTTCTTC.